This T cell receptor beta chain was observed in a study of metastatic and nonmetastatic thyroid tumors (dated by TCRdb to between 2020 and 2021). In terms of the full investigation: The researchers compared repertoires between peripheral blood samples and tumor or nodule tissue samples from patients with malignant or benign thyroid disease. Broader findings and caveats from the paper: In both blood and tumor samples, malignant tumors were reported to have significantly higher TCR beta diversity than benign nodules.

No treatment had been received by any patient before thyroid surgery. Using T-cell receptor beta sequencing, the study looked back at clinical samples from patients collected from about 2011 to 2019. Notes on this clone: It has no known antigen specificity. Per-base quality was not reported, and no clone a single base away is much larger than it.

V and J are truncated by 5 bases and 6 bases respectively, leaving an intervening sequence of 11 bases. From a lookup of the germline V gene, CDR1 and CDR2 are SGHTA and FQGNSA. The CDR3 has 13 amino acids, counting the end cysteine and phenylalanine. Only the CDR3 portion is preserved as DNA: 39 bases, with reading frame beginning at the first base. To prepare the library, PCR was applied. TCRdb names Illumina HiSeq 4000 as the instrument used. The TCR beta-chain CDR3 region of each patient was profiled by high-throughput sequencing. The study's processing was this. CDR3 differences across clinicopathological groups were used to build a classifier for discriminating distant-metastatic papillary thyroid cancer patients. The Shannon index was used to measure repertoire diversity, and the Morisita-Horn index was used to measure how similar tumor and blood repertoires were. Using fastp trimming at Q25 and MiXCR clonotype assembly, TCRdb reanalyzed the public sequencing data and kept in-frame beta chains. The V and J calls here are based on TCRdb, not the publication. The sample has tens of thousands of clones on record, roughly 16% of them singletons. The ten largest clones capture 22% of the sample.

This chain joins TRBV7-2 to TRBJ1-5; TRBD1 is a possible D gene, resting on 6 matching bases. This clonotype was obtained from a female donor with papillary thyroid cancer or a benign thyroid nodule (not recorded which). Some clones in this sample may be carry-over from other donors' samples. The sequencing sample was made of blood. The CDR3 region has the sequence CASSQQGSQPQHF. Read as DNA, the sequence is TGTGCCAGCAGCCAACAGGGATCTCAGCCCCAGCATTTT.